Below, one T cell receptor beta chain is given with its context. Its antigen is not known. The PCR employed 60 Vbeta primers together with 13 Jbeta primers. Only in-frame clones appear in the TCRdb table, and some are missing; sequencing was by immunoSEQ multiplex PCR. The repertoire table contains 65,000 to 85,000 clones. The germline V gene encodes CDR1 PRHDT and CDR2 FYEKMQ (reference sequence). Trimming removed 2 bases at V and 8 bases at J, with 15 bases between. The CDR3 is made up of 15 amino acids. This entry comes from a study of cytomegalovirus exposure and HLA in healthy donors. Broader study findings: A highly shared variant cluster was judged a likely technical artifact. The classifier was said to identify cytomegalovirus status with high specificity and sensitivity. According to a later analysis, most TCR beta chains associated with CMV appeared HLA-restricted.

The V gene is TRBV13, the J gene TRBJ1-4; a possible D gene is TRBD1 (6 bases). The receptor comes from a woman under 40 in good health and CMV-seronegative. The sample was PBMCs. CDR3 in DNA: TGTGCCAGCAGCTTACCCGGACAGTTCGGGGAAAAACTGTTTTTT. It specifies CASSLPGQFGEKLFF.